This is a list of T cell receptor beta chains from one sample in a study of CD8 T cells in Susac syndrome. TCRdb recomputed calls from the immunoSEQ multiplex PCR reads with MiXCR, one row per CDR3 protein. There are 170,000 or so distinct CDR3 sequences in the sample; approximately 96% occur only once, and roughly 0.16% lies in the top ten. Sequenced input: CD8+ T cells from PBMCs. These receptors all come from a human donor with multiple sclerosis. Each CDR3 is given with its conserved first and last residue. The order of the fields is CDR3 protein, CDR3 DNA, V gene, D gene, J gene. D genes are given only for firm matches.

CDR3 protein: CASSFGEPTFYGYTF
CDR3 DNA: TGTGCCAGCAGCTTTGGGGAGCCTACCTTCTATGGCTACACCTTC
V gene: TRBV5-6
D gene: -
J gene: TRBJ1-2

CDR3 protein: CASSQRLRYEQYF
CDR3 DNA: TGTGCCAGCAGCCAACGGTTGAGGTACGAGCAGTACTTC
V gene: TRBV14
D gene: -
J gene: TRBJ2-7

CDR3 protein: CAWSDTGYSTEAFF
CDR3 DNA: TGTGCCTGGAGCGACACGGGGTATTCCACTGAAGCTTTCTTT
V gene: TRBV30
D gene: -
J gene: TRBJ1-1

CDR3 protein: CASSQVAASQETQYF
CDR3 DNA: TGCGCCAGCAGCCAAGTTGCGGCCAGCCAAGAGACCCAGTACTTC
V gene: TRBV4-1
D gene: -
J gene: TRBJ2-5

CDR3 protein: CSARHTGEPFF
CDR3 DNA: TGCAGTGCTAGACACACCGGGGAGCCGTTTTTT
V gene: TRBV20-1
D gene: -
J gene: TRBJ2-2

CDR3 protein: CSVVSRSHYNEQFF
CDR3 DNA: TGCAGCGTTGTTTCTCGTTCCCACTACAATGAGCAGTTCTTC
V gene: TRBV29-1
D gene: -
J gene: TRBJ2-1

CDR3 protein: CASSDLGSSGNTIYF
CDR3 DNA: TGCGCCAGCAGTGATTTGGGCAGCTCTGGAAACACCATATATTTT
V gene: TRBV10-2
D gene: -
J gene: TRBJ1-3

CDR3 protein: CASSWAGANVLTF
CDR3 DNA: TGTGCCAGCAGCTGGGCTGGGGCCAACGTCCTGACTTTC
V gene: TRBV27
D gene: -
J gene: TRBJ2-6

CDR3 protein: CASSYRLGSVNTEAFF
CDR3 DNA: TGTGCCAGCAGTTACAGGTTAGGCAGCGTGAACACTGAAGCTTTCTTT
V gene: TRBV6-5
D gene: -
J gene: TRBJ1-1

CDR3 protein: CSVHFGLYGYTF
CDR3 DNA: TGCAGCGTTCACTTCGGTCTCTATGGCTACACCTTC
V gene: TRBV29-1
D gene: -
J gene: TRBJ1-2

CDR3 protein: CASSQLQGIHDYGYTF
CDR3 DNA: TGTGCCAGCAGCCAACTACAGGGAATCCACGACTATGGCTACACCTTC
V gene: TRBV7-6
D gene: -
J gene: TRBJ1-2

CDR3 protein: CSVDGRRYTDTQYF
CDR3 DNA: TGCAGCGTTGACGGTCGGCGGTACACAGATACGCAGTATTTT
V gene: TRBV29-1
D gene: -
J gene: TRBJ2-3

CDR3 protein: CASSLSIYEQYF
CDR3 DNA: TGTGCCAGCAGCTTATCGATCTACGAGCAGTACTTC
V gene: TRBV7-9
D gene: -
J gene: TRBJ2-7

CDR3 protein: CASSIAGGPYNEQFF
CDR3 DNA: TGTGCCAGCAGTATAGCGGGAGGGCCATACAATGAGCAGTTCTTC
V gene: TRBV12-3/TRBV12-4
D gene: TRBD2
J gene: TRBJ2-1

CDR3 protein: CASRGAGTSDQETQYF
CDR3 DNA: TGTGCCAGCAGAGGCGCCGGGACTAGCGATCAAGAGACCCAGTACTTC
V gene: TRBV6-1
D gene: TRBD2
J gene: TRBJ2-5

CDR3 protein: CSARGSTGENYNEQFF
CDR3 DNA: TGCAGTGCTAGAGGATCGACAGGGGAAAACTACAATGAGCAGTTCTTC
V gene: TRBV20-1
D gene: TRBD1
J gene: TRBJ2-1

CDR3 protein: CASSLRGRGSYEQYF
CDR3 DNA: TGTGCCAGCAGCTTACGAGGGAGAGGCTCCTACGAGCAGTACTTC
V gene: TRBV13
D gene: -
J gene: TRBJ2-7